This T cell receptor beta chain emerged from a study of blood T cells in healthy people across ages. Across the whole study: About one barcoded beta molecule per two T cells came from capture by template switching.

V lost 1 base to trimming and J lost 7 bases, with 17 bases between them. CDR1 is SGHTA, CDR2 FQGTGA, per germline. CDR3 size: 16 residues. Using a J-beta primer mix together with a sample-barcoded 5' primer, a second PCR was run for roughly 7 to 11 cycles. Each CDR3 protein gets one entry after TCRdb re-called the 5' RACE reads with MiXCR. The data hold about 2 million distinct CDR3 sequences, with approximately 50% observed a single time. The study, taken as a whole, reports: Roughly linear declines in TCR beta diversity per million T cells occurred with age. It was the long-lived donors that had more naive CD4+ cells and higher diversity than aged donors. Estimated diversity, derived from one million T cells, was regarded as an underestimate.

This clonotype has only a few counts. Its antigen is not known. Sequencing was done on a sample of blood. The receptor comes from a woman between 40 and 50 years old in good health. The V gene is TRBV7-3, the J gene TRBJ2-1, with D uncertain. The CDR3 nucleotides read TGTGCCAGCAGCTTAATACCCGGAGTCTTCGAAAATGAGCAGTTCTTC. It translates to CASSLIPGVFENEQFF. Drawing the rest from reference TRBV7-3 and TRBJ2-1, the complete variable domain is GAGVSQTPSNKVTEKGKYVELRCDPISGHTALYWYRQSLGQGPEFLIYFQGTGAADDSGLPNDRFFAVRPEGSVSTLKIQRTERGDSAVYLCASSLIPGVFENEQFFGPGTRLTVL.